This paragraph covers one T cell receptor (beta chain) sequence. Its specificity is not known. The sample is drawn from a study of T cell repertoires in cytomegalovirus infection. Looking at the study overall: Well-studied HLA-B-restricted CMV epitopes were used in the study alongside recently identified HLA-C-restricted ones. Carrying CMV and the relevant HLA type showed in public TCR beta signatures. The study, taken as a whole, reports: The cumulative frequency of public TCR beta families distinguished individuals who carried CMV together with the relevant HLA. CMV-specific TCR beta clonotypes restricted by HLA-C were the ones dominating the ex vivo response.

TCRdb ran MiXCR on the reads and lists one entry per CDR3 protein. The sample consists of hundreds of thousands of distinct CDR3 sequences, roughly 46% of them appearing once. The source material was cultured PBMCs, sampled from culture after CMV antigen stimulation. The sequence came from a human donor in good health (CMV status not recorded). Some clones in this sample may be carry-over from other donors' samples.

In DNA form, the CDR3 reads TGCGCCAGCAGCCAAGCGGATACGGGGGAGCAGTACTTC. This sequence encodes CASSQADTGEQYF. The chain combines TRBV5-1 with TRBJ2-7; weak D call: TRBD2 (5 bases). The CDR3 length is 13 residues. The V gene lost 4 bases and the J gene lost 7 bases, with 15 bases spanning the gap. The germline gives CDR1 SGHRS, CDR2 YFSETQ.